These T cell receptor beta chains were read from a single sample in a study of blood T cell repertoires in COVID-19. The assay was immunoSEQ multiplex PCR, and TCRdb's table has in-frame clones only and misses some. The profile shows 190,000 or so clones, around nine tenths of them singletons. The sample taken for sequencing was peripheral blood. These receptors originate from a woman aged 18-29 years who had recovered from COVID-19. Both conserved end residues are part of each CDR3. D genes are given only for firm matches.

J | V | D | CDR3 | DNA
TRBJ2-3 | TRBV30 | TRBD2 | CAWSGTSGSVTDTQYF | TGTGCCTGGAGTGGGACTAGCGGGAGCGTCACAGATACGCAGTATTTT
TRBJ2-7 | TRBV7-2 | TRBD2 | CASSFLADSYEQYF | TGTGCCAGCAGCTTCCTAGCGGATTCCTACGAGCAGTACTTC
TRBJ2-3 | TRBV5-6 | NA | CASSFLRNTDTQYF | TGTGCCAGCAGCTTCCTCAGGAACACAGATACGCAGTATTTT
TRBJ2-3 | TRBV10-3 | TRBD2 | CAISQVSGSGTDTQYF | TGTGCCATCAGTCAAGTTAGCGGGAGTGGTACAGATACGCAGTATTTT
TRBJ1-6 | TRBV5-4 | NA | CASSLEDIRLGSPLHF | TGTGCCAGCAGCTTGGAGGACATAAGGTTAGGCTCACCCCTCCACTTT
TRBJ2-2 | TRBV7-2 | NA | CASSPWGVSTGELFF | TGTGCCAGCAGCCCGTGGGGGGTCTCCACCGGGGAGCTGTTTTTT
TRBJ2-7 | TRBV5-1 | NA | CASSRTDSSYEQYF | TGCGCCAGCAGCCGGACGGACAGCTCCTACGAGCAGTACTTC
TRBJ2-5 | TRBV9 | TRBD2 | CASSVGGLAEETQYF | TGTGCCAGCAGCGTAGGTGGGCTAGCGGAAGAGACCCAGTACTTC
TRBJ2-1 | TRBV4-3 | TRBD2 | CASSQDGTSVDEQFF | TGCGCCAGCAGCCAAGATGGGACTAGCGTCGATGAGCAGTTCTTC
TRBJ2-2 | TRBV15 | TRBD2 | CATSRDPGLGTGELFF | TGTGCCACCAGCAGAGATCCCGGACTAGGCACCGGGGAGCTGTTTTTT